This is a list of T cell receptor beta chains from one sample in a study of blood T cell repertoires in COVID-19. Using immunoSEQ multiplex PCR, the repertoire was profiled, and TCRdb retains in-frame clones only, with some absent. The table has more than 45,000 clones, approximately 90% seen once. Sample: peripheral blood. The receptors were sampled from a man aged 80 or over with acute or convalescent COVID-19. The CDR3 runs from the conserved cysteine through the conserved F or W. D genes are given only for firm matches. Clone size appears in some rows only: once, few, many, or a class for an expanded clone.

clone size: NA; V gene: TRBV4-3; J gene: TRBJ1-3; CDR3 length: 15; D gene: NA; CDR3 DNA: TGCGCCAGCAGCCAGGCCCTAGGGGCTGGAAACACCATATATTTT; CDR3 protein: CASSQALGAGNTIYF
clone size: NA; V gene: TRBV3-1/TRBV3-2; J gene: TRBJ1-1; CDR3 length: 12; D gene: NA; CDR3 DNA: TGTGCCAGCAGCTGGGAGGGGTTAGTAGCTTTCTTT; CDR3 protein: CASSWEGLVAFF
clone size: NA; V gene: TRBV6-6; J gene: TRBJ2-7; CDR3 length: 13; D gene: TRBD2; CDR3 DNA: TGTGCCAGCAGTGGGGGGAGGGGCTACGAGCAGTACTTC; CDR3 protein: CASSGGRGYEQYF
clone size: few; V gene: TRBV13; J gene: TRBJ1-5; CDR3 length: 13; D gene: TRBD1; CDR3 DNA: TGTGCCAGCAGCTTGACAGGGAATCAGCCCCAGCATTTT; CDR3 protein: CASSLTGNQPQHF
clone size: NA; V gene: TRBV5-4; J gene: TRBJ2-5; CDR3 length: 17; D gene: TRBD1; CDR3 DNA: TGTGCCAGCAGCGTATTTGACAGGGGAGGAAGCCAAGAGACCCAGTACTTC; CDR3 protein: CASSVFDRGGSQETQYF
clone size: once; V gene: TRBV12-3/TRBV12-4; J gene: TRBJ1-6; CDR3 length: 13; D gene: TRBD1; CDR3 DNA: TGTGCCAGCAGCCTACAGGGGGCTTCACCCCTCCACTTT; CDR3 protein: CASSLQGASPLHF
clone size: few; V gene: TRBV7-9; J gene: TRBJ1-5; CDR3 length: 15; D gene: NA; CDR3 DNA: TGTGCCAGCAGCTCTCGGGGGGGAAGCAATCAGCCCCAGCATTTT; CDR3 protein: CASSSRGGSNQPQHF
clone size: NA; V gene: TRBV5-8; J gene: TRBJ2-3; CDR3 length: 18; D gene: TRBD2; CDR3 DNA: TGTGCCAGCAGCTCCGGGACTAGCGGGGGACCTAGCACAGATACGCAGTATTTT; CDR3 protein: CASSSGTSGGPSTDTQYF
clone size: NA; V gene: TRBV12-5; J gene: TRBJ2-3; CDR3 length: 15; D gene: TRBD2; CDR3 DNA: TGTGCTAGTGATTCCCGGGGGGGGAGCACAGATACGCAGTATTTT; CDR3 protein: CASDSRGGSTDTQYF
clone size: NA; V gene: TRBV30; J gene: TRBJ2-2; CDR3 length: 14; D gene: NA; CDR3 DNA: TGTGCCTGGAGTATTACAGGGTTTTCCGGGGAGCTGTTTTTT; CDR3 protein: CAWSITGFSGELFF
clone size: NA; V gene: TRBV29-1; J gene: TRBJ2-1; CDR3 length: 14; D gene: TRBD2; CDR3 DNA: TGCAGCGTTGACCCAGCGGGGGGTTACAATGAGCAGTTCTTC; CDR3 protein: CSVDPAGGYNEQFF
clone size: few; V gene: TRBV7-8; J gene: TRBJ2-1; CDR3 length: 16; D gene: NA; CDR3 DNA: TGTGCCAGCAACCCTCGAAGGGCCTTAGCGTACGATGAGCAGTTCTTC; CDR3 protein: CASNPRRALAYDEQFF
clone size: NA; V gene: TRBV6-5; J gene: TRBJ2-7; CDR3 length: 11; D gene: NA; CDR3 DNA: TGTGCCAGTCAACAGGGTTTAGAGCAGTACTTC; CDR3 protein: CASQQGLEQYF
clone size: NA; V gene: TRBV10-1; J gene: TRBJ2-7; CDR3 length: 16; D gene: TRBD2; CDR3 DNA: TGCGCCAGCAGTGATCTGGGGACTAGCGGCTCCTACGAGCAGTACTTC; CDR3 protein: CASSDLGTSGSYEQYF
clone size: NA; V gene: TRBV6-5; J gene: TRBJ1-3; CDR3 length: 15; D gene: TRBD1; CDR3 DNA: TGTGCCAGCAGTTCCTCGGGACAGGGCCGAAACACCATATATTTT; CDR3 protein: CASSSSGQGRNTIYF
clone size: NA; V gene: TRBV7-9; J gene: TRBJ2-5; CDR3 length: 13; D gene: NA; CDR3 DNA: TGTGCCAGCAGCTTATCTACAGGGGAGACCCAGTACTTC; CDR3 protein: CASSLSTGETQYF
clone size: NA; V gene: TRBV12-5; J gene: TRBJ2-5; CDR3 length: 13; D gene: NA; CDR3 DNA: TGTGCTAGTGGTTTGTTAGTACAAGAGACCCAGTACTTC; CDR3 protein: CASGLLVQETQYF
clone size: NA; V gene: TRBV19; J gene: TRBJ1-5; CDR3 length: 15; D gene: NA; CDR3 DNA: TGTGCCAGTAGTATTAAGGACAGTAAAAATCAGCCCCAGCATTTT; CDR3 protein: CASSIKDSKNQPQHF
clone size: once; V gene: TRBV18; J gene: TRBJ2-1; CDR3 length: 16; D gene: TRBD2; CDR3 DNA: TGTGCCAGCTCACTCCGACTAGCGGGTGGGGGCAATGAGCAGTTCTTC; CDR3 protein: CASSLRLAGGGNEQFF
clone size: NA; V gene: TRBV9; J gene: TRBJ1-2; CDR3 length: 15; D gene: NA; CDR3 DNA: TGTGCCAGCAGCGTAGAGTCACGGGCTAACTATGGCTACACCTTC; CDR3 protein: CASSVESRANYGYTF
clone size: NA; V gene: TRBV11-3; J gene: TRBJ2-5; CDR3 length: 16; D gene: TRBD2; CDR3 DNA: TGTGCCAGCAGCTTAGGGACTAGCGGCAACCAAGAGACCCAGTACTTC; CDR3 protein: CASSLGTSGNQETQYF
clone size: NA; V gene: TRBV19; J gene: TRBJ1-4; CDR3 length: 14; D gene: TRBD1; CDR3 DNA: TGTGCCAGCAGCTCGACAGGGGGAAATGAAAAACTGTTTTTT; CDR3 protein: CASSSTGGNEKLFF